The subject of this entry is one T cell receptor beta chain. Trimming shortened V by 4 bases and J by 8 bases, and 16 bases separated the two germline ends. Germline CDR1 is KGHDR and CDR2 is SFDVKD. CDR3 size: 15 residues. The data stem from a study of blood T cell repertoires in COVID-19. Study-wide context: Some COVID-19 samples were acute and others convalescent; all came from the United States, Italy and Spain. T cells, B-cell-depleted T cells, or PBMCs provided the cDNA or gDNA that served as material.

Clones were sequenced by immunoSEQ multiplex PCR, and TCRdb holds only the in-frame ones, with some missing. The top ten clones hold roughly three fifths of a sample with about 20,000 clones, 79% of them seen once. The source material was peripheral blood. The sequence was obtained from a man at least 80 years old with acute or convalescent COVID-19. The chain carries TRBV24-1 and TRBJ2-2, with TRBD2 as a possible D gene (5 bases). DNA for the CDR3: TGTGCCACCAGTGAAACTAGTCTGCTTAGGGGGGAGCTGTTTTTT. As protein: CATSETSLLRGELFF.